These 32 T cell receptor beta chains were sequenced from one sample in a study of a mutant IDH1 vaccine in newly diagnosed glioma. The antigens for these receptors are not known. Profiling relied on immunoSEQ multiplex PCR, and the TCRdb table lists in-frame clones only, not all of them. The sample carries about 56,000 clones, around 85% recorded once. Time point: week 35, safety follow-up. Each dose of the vaccine consisted of 300 ug of mutant IDH1 20-mer peptide, with topical imiquimod. Here the sequenced sample was PBMCs, taken from a glioma patient whose treatment included an IDH1 peptide vaccine. All receptors derive from a middle-aged man with glioma.

The chain couples TRBV7-9 to TRBJ2-6; no definite D call. This CDR3 spans 16 amino acids. Germline CDR1 reads SEHNR; CDR2 reads FQNEAQ (reference sequence). Trimming removed 5 bases from V and 2 bases from J, with 13 bases in between. The CDR3 region is CASSRTVAAGANVLTF. The CDR3 DNA is TGTGCCAGCAGCCGGACGGTGGCAGCTGGGGCCAACGTCCTGACTTTC. The variable domain in full, completed from reference TRBV7-9 and TRBJ2-6, reads DTGVSQNPRHKITKRGQNVTFRCDPISEHNRLYWYRQTLGQGPEFLTYFQNEAQLEKSRLLSDRFSAERPKGSFSTLEIQRTEQGDSAMYLCASSRTVAAGANVLTFGAGSRLTVL.

As DNA, the CDR3 is TGTGCCAGCAGTTTATCGGGGCATACCGGGGGGGAGACCCAGTACTTC. Protein: CASSLSGHTGGETQYF. This chain joins TRBV27 and TRBJ2-5, with 7 bases fitting TRBD2. Germline V gene lookup returns CDR1 MNHEY and CDR2 SMNVEV (reference sequence). With V trimmed by 0 bases and J by 5 bases, 9 bases remained unmatched. This CDR3 is 16 amino acids long.

This clone was seen only once. V is TRBV9 and J is TRBJ2-3; the match to TRBD2 covers 9 bases. From germline, CDR1 is SGDLS and CDR2 YYNGEE. The CDR3 is 15 amino acids. Trimming at V came to 4 bases and at J to 5 bases, leaving 8 bases not matched to a gene. The CDR3 reads CASSPGLANRDTQYF. CDR3 in DNA: TGTGCCAGCAGCCCGGGACTAGCCAATCGAGATACGCAGTATTTT.

This clone was observed once. The J gene is TRBJ2-5, the V gene TRBV19; perhaps TRBD2 as D (5 bases). The germline V gene encodes CDR1 LNHDA and CDR2 SQIVND (reference sequence). The CDR3 loop spans 13 amino acids. Trimming shortened V by 8 bases and J by 5 bases, and 15 bases separated the two germline ends. The CDR3 sequence: CASALRGSETQYF. CDR3 nucleotides: TGTGCCAGTGCTCTCAGAGGGTCCGAGACCCAGTACTTC.

The rearrangement links TRBV6-5 to TRBJ1-1; D is possibly TRBD1 (6 bases). CDR1 is MNHEY, CDR2 SVGAGI, per germline. The CDR3 sequence is 14 residues long. The V and J ends lost 2 bases and 0 bases respectively, with 7 bases between them. The CDR3 region is CASSYQGMNTEAFF. In DNA, the CDR3 is TGTGCCAGCAGTTACCAGGGGATGAACACTGAAGCTTTCTTT.

The chain couples TRBV11-2 to TRBJ2-1, with 12 bases aligning to TRBD2. With 5 bases clipped from V and 15 bases from J, the junction kept 8 bases outside the gene matches. Germline CDR1 and CDR2: SGHAT and FQNNGV. This CDR3 is built from 13 residues. The CDR3 DNA is TGTGCCAGCAGCCCTCGGACTAGCGGGACCCCGTTCTTC. Residues: CASSPRTSGTPFF.

This clone was counted only a few times. This chain joins TRBV30 and TRBJ2-7; 9 nucleotides agree with TRBD1. Germline CDR1 GTSNPN, CDR2 SVGIG (reference sequence). CDR3 length: 16 amino acids. V dropped 6 bases and J dropped 0; count of bases not matched to a gene: 12. The CDR3 coding sequence is TGTGCCTGCGATATAAACCGGGACAGGGTCTCCTACGAGCAGTACTTC. It encodes CACDINRDRVSYEQYF.

In this sample, this clone turned up once. The chain links TRBV6-5 to TRBJ2-1, with 9 bases that match TRBD2. CDR3 length equals 15 residues. V was pared by 5 bases and J by 4 bases, with 6 bases of the junction left unmatched. Germline V CDR1 and CDR2: MNHEY, SVGAGI. The DNA for the CDR3 is TGTGCCAGCAGTCACGGGACTAGCAGATACAATGAGCAGTTCTTC. Translating gives CASSHGTSRYNEQFF.

V is TRBV5-1 and J is TRBJ2-2, with D perhaps TRBD2 (5 bases). Trimming shortened V by 0 bases and J by 5 bases, and 5 bases separated the two germline ends. The germline V gene encodes CDR1 SGHRS and CDR2 YFSETQ. The CDR3 has 13 amino acids. CDR3 residues: CASSLGGTGELFF. CDR3 sequence (DNA): TGCGCCAGCAGCTTGGGAGGGACCGGGGAGCTGTTTTTT.

The chain uses TRBV4-1 and TRBJ2-7; 10 nucleotides align to TRBD2. V dropped 6 bases and J dropped 1; count of bases not matched to a gene: 3. The CDR3 sequence is 14 residues long. Per germline, CDR1 MGHRA and CDR2 YSYEKL. The CDR3 DNA reads TGCGCCAGCAGGCCACTAGCGGGGTCCTACGAGCAGTACTTC. Its translation is CASRPLAGSYEQYF.

The chain carries TRBV5-1 and TRBJ2-7; 11 bases are shared with TRBD2. The V and J ends lost 0 bases and 7 bases, in that order; junction bases with no gene match: 3. CDR1 and CDR2 (germline): SGHRS, YFSETQ. This CDR3 is 14 amino acids long. This CDR3 reads CASSLALAGGEQYF. CDR3 in DNA: TGCGCCAGCAGCTTGGCCCTAGCGGGAGGTGAGCAGTACTTC.

The genes are TRBV6-5 and TRBJ1-4, with D possibly TRBD1 on 5 matching bases. Germline V CDR1 and CDR2: MNHEY, SVGAGI. This CDR3 region has 15 residues. Trimming left V 3 bases short and J 8 bases short, with 16 bases between. The CDR3 DNA reads as TGTGCCAGCAGTTATGGGGCCGTGGCCGGCGAAAAACTGTTTTTT. Translation gives CASSYGAVAGEKLFF.

In its sample, this clone was seen a few times. This rearrangement joins TRBV4-1 to TRBJ1-2; D call uncertain. Trimming took off 3 bases at V and 3 bases at J, with 11 bases between the two ends. This CDR3 is 14 amino acids long. Germline values: CDR1 MGHRA, CDR2 YSYEKL. The CDR3 nucleotides read TGCGCCAGCAGCCAGGCCGGGGTAGACTATGGCTACACCTTC. Protein sequence: CASSQAGVDYGYTF.

V gene TRBV15 combines with J gene TRBJ2-6; D is ambiguous. The CDR3 spans 15 residues. Germline values: CDR1 LNHNV, CDR2 YYDKDF (reference sequence). Trimming left V 0 bases short and J 4 bases short, with 7 bases between. The CDR3 region has the DNA TGTGCCACCAGCAGAGAAAGGACGGGGGCCAACGTCCTGACTTTC. It specifies CATSRERTGANVLTF.

The chain joins TRBV18 to TRBJ2-5; 8 positions match TRBD1. Per germline, CDR1 KGHSH and CDR2 LQKENI. This CDR3 has 14 residues. Trimming cost V 6 bases and J 5 bases; bases outside gene matches: 8. The CDR3 is CASSTGARGETQYF. The CDR3 DNA is TGTGCCAGCTCGACAGGGGCCCGTGGGGAGACCCAGTACTTC.

This clone appeared a single time. V and J are TRBV4-2 and TRBJ2-3, with D unresolved. Germline CDR1 LGHNA, CDR2 YNFKEQ. With 4 bases removed from V and 0 bases from J, the gap between germline ends came to 14 bases. This CDR3 is 16 amino acids long. This chain's CDR3 is CASSPPGGSSTDTQYF. CDR3 bases: TGTGCCAGCAGCCCCCCGGGCGGTAGTAGCACAGATACGCAGTATTTT.

CDR3 region: CASSLWGSETQYF. The CDR3 bases are TGCGCCAGCAGCTTGTGGGGGAGCGAGACCCAGTACTTC. The rearrangement uses TRBV5-1 and TRBJ2-5, with D perhaps assigned TRBD1 or TRBD2 (5 bases each). CDR1 and CDR2 (germline): SGHRS, YFSETQ. Deletions cut 1 base from V and 5 bases from J, with 9 bases between. This CDR3 spans 13 amino acids. Variable domain in full (rest from reference TRBV5-1 and TRBJ2-5): KAGVTQTPRYLIKTRGQQVTLSCSPISGHRSVSWYQQTPGQGLQFLFEYFSETQRNKGNFPGRFSGRQFSNSRSEMNVSTLELGDSALYLCASSLWGSETQYFGPGTRLLVL.

This chain connects TRBV7-2 to TRBJ2-5; a possible D gene is TRBD1 (5 bases). The V and J ends lost 3 bases and 4 bases respectively, with 12 bases between them. Germline V gene data show CDR1 as SGHTA and CDR2 as FQGNSA. This CDR3 region has 14 residues. The CDR3 DNA reads as TGTGCCAGCAGCTTCCAGGGTGCGCGAGAGACCCAGTACTTC. Its translation is CASSFQGARETQYF.

This clone has a handful of counts. Germline is not matched at one junction end, which may reflect a read error. The chain carries TRBV7-7 and TRBJ1-3; tentatively, D is TRBD1 (6 bases). In germline, CDR1 is SSHAT, CDR2 FNYEAQ (reference sequence). CDR3 length: 14 amino acids. The CDR3 loop reads CASSQGTGGNTIYF. The CDR3 nucleotides read TGTGCTAGCAGCCAGGGGACGGGGGGAAACACCATATATTTT.

V and J are TRBV5-1 and TRBJ1-2; 7 bases are shared with TRBD1. V gave up 10 bases and J gave up 6 bases; unmatched junction bases: 12. Germline-derived CDR1 and CDR2 are SGHRS and YFSETQ. The CDR3 has 13 residues. The CDR3 nucleotides are TGCGCCTCGAGCCGGGACAGACTGGATGGCTACACCTTC. This codes for CASSRDRLDGYTF.

The chain is built from TRBV15 and TRBJ1-2; D may be TRBD1 (6 bases). Trimming removed 5 bases from V and 4 bases from J, with 20 bases in between. The CDR3 is 16 residues long. Germline CDR1 LNHNV, CDR2 YYDKDF (reference sequence). DNA for the CDR3: TGTGCCACCAGCTCGGGGGGCGCGGGTGCGATCTATGGCTACACCTTC. It is translated as CATSSGGAGAIYGYTF.

The chain combines TRBV6-1 with TRBJ1-5; D is uncertain. This CDR3 spans 14 amino acids. The germline gives CDR1 MNHNS, CDR2 SASEGT. Between the trimmed V and J ends, which lost 4 bases and 5 bases, there was a span of 12 bases. The CDR3 is CASSVWTEDQPQHF. CDR3 nucleotide sequence: TGTGCCAGCAGTGTGTGGACCGAGGATCAGCCCCAGCATTTT.

The rearrangement links TRBV5-1 to TRBJ2-5, with 9 bases aligning to TRBD1. With V trimmed by 7 bases and J by 5 bases, 9 bases remained unmatched. Germline V gives CDR1 SGHRS, CDR2 YFSETQ. CDR3 length: 14 residues. The CDR3 sequence is CASGTGTGSETQYF. As DNA, the CDR3 is TGCGCCAGCGGAACCGGGACAGGGAGCGAGACCCAGTACTTC.

This chain links TRBV7-2 with TRBJ2-5; D unresolved. Per germline, CDR1 SGHTA and CDR2 FQGNSA. CDR3 size: 13 residues. The V end lost 4 bases, the J end lost 2 bases, and 8 bases lay between the germline ends. The CDR3 DNA reads as TGTGCCAGCAGCTCCCTCCGGCAAGAGACCCAGTACTTC. Protein sequence: CASSSLRQETQYF.

In regard to this clone: Other DNA sequences in this sample translate to the same CDR3. V is TRBV13 and J is TRBJ2-7; 7 bases align to TRBD1. The CDR3 extends over 14 amino acids. Unmatched junction bases numbered 2, after V lost 2 bases and J lost 1 base. From germline, CDR1 is PRHDT and CDR2 FYEKMQ (reference sequence). The CDR3 here is CASSLPGGSYEQYF. CDR3 DNA: TGTGCCAGCAGCTTACCAGGGGGATCCTACGAGCAGTACTTC.

V usage is TRBV7-9 and J usage is TRBJ2-7; 10 bases match TRBD1. The CDR3 runs to 15 residues. The germline V gene encodes CDR1 SEHNR and CDR2 FQNEAQ (reference sequence). J gave up 2 bases and V 2 bases, and 3 bases lay outside the gene matches. CDR3 DNA: TGTGCCAGCAGCTTAATCGGGACAGGGGCCTACGAGCAGTACTTC. Translating gives CASSLIGTGAYEQYF.

V and J are TRBV5-6 and TRBJ2-5, with D possibly TRBD2 on 6 matching bases. CDR1 and CDR2 from the germline V gene are SGHDT and YYEEEE. V was shortened by 1 base and J by 3 bases, with 7 bases between the two germline ends. This CDR3 has 13 amino acids. The CDR3 DNA reads as TGTGCCAGCAGCTTGCCGGGGGAAGAGACCCAGTACTTC. Translation: CASSLPGEETQYF.

As DNA, the CDR3 is TGCAGCGTTGAGGGCGGCGGCTACACCTTC. Translating gives CSVEGGGYTF. The V call is TRBV29-1, the J call TRBJ1-2; D unclear. The CDR3 has 10 amino acids. Trimming pared 3 bases from V and 8 bases from J, leaving 7 bases between. The germline gives CDR1 SQVTM, CDR2 ANQGSEA.

The table lists this clone with a count of one. The chain is built from TRBV7-2 and TRBJ2-7; 11 bases fit TRBD1. Germline CDR1 is SGHTA and CDR2 is FQGNSA. V trimming: 0 bases; J trimming: 0 bases; junction bases outside the gene matches: 1. This CDR3 region has 16 residues. The CDR3 region is CASSLAGQGASYEQYF. CDR3 sequence (DNA): TGTGCCAGCAGCTTAGCCGGACAGGGGGCCTCCTACGAGCAGTACTTC.

This clone is a singleton in its sample. The V gene is TRBV7-2, the J gene TRBJ1-2; no clear D gene. Trimming cost V 2 bases and J 1 base, with 8 bases left between them. Germline V gene lookup returns CDR1 SGHTA and CDR2 FQGNSA. The CDR3 has 14 residues. This CDR3 is CASSLNSLNYGYTF. In DNA form, the CDR3 reads TGTGCCAGCAGCTTAAACTCTCTTAACTATGGCTACACCTTC.

The table lists this clone with a few counts. The chain combines TRBV6-5 with TRBJ1-1, with TRBD1 as a possible D gene (5 bases). Looked up from germline, CDR1 is MNHEY and CDR2 is SVGAGI. Trimming cost V 5 bases and J 8 bases, with 15 bases left between them. The CDR3 spans 13 residues. The CDR3 loop reads CASSLQVGDEAFF. Here the CDR3 DNA reads TGTGCCAGCAGTCTCCAGGTCGGGGACGAAGCTTTCTTT.

The V and J genes are TRBV21-1 and TRBJ2-3; the table gives TRBD1 as D, unverified against the DNA. TRBV21-1 is noted as a pseudogene. The CDR3 extends over 15 amino acids. DNA for the CDR3: TGTGCCACCCCCCAGGGGCTCCCTAGCACAGATACGCAGTATTTT. It encodes CATPQGLPSTDTQYF.